Listed below are T cell receptor beta chains from one sample, sequenced in a study of blood T cell repertoires in COVID-19. This table comes from immunoSEQ multiplex PCR, and its TCRdb copy is limited to in-frame clones, with some not included. Here the sample spans around 100,000 clones, about 85% being singletons. Sequenced: peripheral blood. Receptor source: a man aged 50 or older in a cohort sampled during active COVID-19. The conserved cysteine and the conserved F or W are not part of the CDR3 here.

TRBJ2-3,TRBV9,ASSVGRLAGSGRDTQY
TRBJ1-2,TRBV7-2,ASSLGGGPHGYT
TRBJ2-1,TRBV14,ASSPTSGGAYEQF
TRBJ2-2,TRBV7-8,ASREQGTSGELF
TRBJ1-2,TRBV11-2,ASSLGRVGGYT
TRBJ1-6,TRBV28,ASSFGSPLH
TRBJ1-2,TRBV28,ASSTAGTGGHYT
TRBJ1-1,TRBV7-3,ASSLTRDTEAF
TRBJ1-2,TRBV7-3,ASSPAGGLANYGYT
TRBJ2-7,TRBV18,ASSPYGTGVNEQY
TRBJ2-2,TRBV27,ASSLLTSANTGELF
TRBJ2-2,TRBV5-1,ASSLGNTNTGELF
TRBJ1-1,TRBV7-8,ASSVREKGEAF
TRBJ2-7,TRBV2,ASSVQVYEQY
TRBJ1-4,TRBV18,ASSPRGRGNEKLF
TRBJ2-4,TRBV6-1,ASSERAEGAAKNIQY
TRBJ2-5,TRBV5-6,ASSRREGQETQY
TRBJ1-1,TRBV25-1,ASRREGREAF
TRBJ1-1,TRBV28,ASSSLTVGAEAF
TRBJ1-5,TRBV29-1,SVVLTGGADQPQH
TRBJ1-3,TRBV7-9,ASSLTPGQGFYGDTIY
TRBJ2-5,TRBV7-9,ASSLAQGWETQY
TRBJ2-7,TRBV2,ASSETGSYEQY
TRBJ2-3,TRBV7-9,ASSHVQGQGENTQY
TRBJ1-2,TRBV5-5,ASSLVTGSGYT
TRBJ2-2,TRBV10-1,ATMGQATGELF
TRBJ1-1,TRBV10-3,AIMPAGQNTEAF
TRBJ1-5,TRBV12-3/TRBV12-4,ASSFRGNQPQH
TRBJ2-7,TRBV7-8,ASSRDRGSSEQY
TRBJ2-3,TRBV4-2,ASSQDSSGGPDTQY
TRBJ1-4,TRBV29-1,SVRYWPGVGTNEKLF
TRBJ2-1,TRBV5-1,ASSGGGGGSYNEQF
TRBJ2-5,TRBV25-1,ASGGWGSQETQY
TRBJ2-5,TRBV3-1/TRBV3-2,ASSPPGFDQETQY
TRBJ1-5,TRBV18,ASSRVSDSGNQPQH